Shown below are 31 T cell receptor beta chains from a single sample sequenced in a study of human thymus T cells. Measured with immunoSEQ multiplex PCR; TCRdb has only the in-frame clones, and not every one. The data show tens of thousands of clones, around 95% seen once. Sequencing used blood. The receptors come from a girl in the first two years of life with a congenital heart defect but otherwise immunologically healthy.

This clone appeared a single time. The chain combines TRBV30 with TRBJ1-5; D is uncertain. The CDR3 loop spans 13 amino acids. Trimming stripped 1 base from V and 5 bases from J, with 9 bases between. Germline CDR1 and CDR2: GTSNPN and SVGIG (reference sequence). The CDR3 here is CAWSGGWDQPQHF. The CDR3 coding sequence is TGTGCCTGGAGTGGGGGATGGGATCAGCCCCAGCATTTT.

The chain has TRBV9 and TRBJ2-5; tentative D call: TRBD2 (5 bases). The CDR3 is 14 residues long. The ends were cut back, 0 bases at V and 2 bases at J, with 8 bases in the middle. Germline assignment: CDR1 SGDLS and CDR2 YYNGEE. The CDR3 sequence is CASSVGTAQETQYF. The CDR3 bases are TGTGCCAGCAGCGTAGGGACTGCGCAAGAGACCCAGTACTTC.

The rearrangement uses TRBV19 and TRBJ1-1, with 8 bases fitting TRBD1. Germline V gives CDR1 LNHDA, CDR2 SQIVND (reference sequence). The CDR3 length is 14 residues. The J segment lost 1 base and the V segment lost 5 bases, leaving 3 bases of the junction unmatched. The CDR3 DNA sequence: TGTGCCAGTAGTGGGGACAGGAAGAACACTGAAGCTTTCTTT. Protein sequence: CASSGDRKNTEAFF.

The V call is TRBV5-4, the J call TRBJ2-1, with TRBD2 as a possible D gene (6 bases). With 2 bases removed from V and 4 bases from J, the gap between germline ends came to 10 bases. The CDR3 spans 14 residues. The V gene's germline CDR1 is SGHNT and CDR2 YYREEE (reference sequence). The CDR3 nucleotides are TGTGCCAGCAGCTTAGGCGGGGTTTACAATGAGCAGTTCTTC. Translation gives CASSLGGVYNEQFF.

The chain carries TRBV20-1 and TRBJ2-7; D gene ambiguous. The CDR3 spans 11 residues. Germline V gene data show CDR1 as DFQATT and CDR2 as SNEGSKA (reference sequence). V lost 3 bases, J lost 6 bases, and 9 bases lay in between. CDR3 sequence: CSASPLGEQYF. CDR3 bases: TGCAGTGCTAGCCCTCTTGGCGAGCAGTACTTC.

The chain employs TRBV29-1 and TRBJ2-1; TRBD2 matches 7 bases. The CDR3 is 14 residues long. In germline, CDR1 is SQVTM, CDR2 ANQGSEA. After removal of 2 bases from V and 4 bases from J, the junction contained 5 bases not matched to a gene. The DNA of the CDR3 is TGCAGCGTTGAATGGCGGGAGAGGTACAATGAGCAGTTCTTC. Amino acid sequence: CSVEWRERYNEQFF.

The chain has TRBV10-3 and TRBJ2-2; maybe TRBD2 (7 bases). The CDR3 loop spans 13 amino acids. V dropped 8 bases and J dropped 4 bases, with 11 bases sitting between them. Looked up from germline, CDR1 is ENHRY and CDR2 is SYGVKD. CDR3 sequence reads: CAIQGTTTGELFF. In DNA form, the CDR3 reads TGTGCCATCCAGGGGACTACCACCGGGGAGCTGTTTTTT.

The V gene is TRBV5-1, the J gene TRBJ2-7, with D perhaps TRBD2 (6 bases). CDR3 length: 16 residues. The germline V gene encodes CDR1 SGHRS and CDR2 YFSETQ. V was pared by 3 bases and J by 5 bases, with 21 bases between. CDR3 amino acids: CASSWGGRGTGNEQYF. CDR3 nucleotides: TGCGCCAGCAGCTGGGGTGGTCGGGGGACGGGGAACGAGCAGTACTTC.

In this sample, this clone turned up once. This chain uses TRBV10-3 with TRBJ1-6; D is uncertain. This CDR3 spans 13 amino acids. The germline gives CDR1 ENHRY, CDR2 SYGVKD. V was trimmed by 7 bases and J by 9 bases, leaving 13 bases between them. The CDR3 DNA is TGTGCCATCAAGGGAGTGGAATCTTCACCCCTCCACTTT. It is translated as CAIKGVESSPLHF.

CDR3 nucleotides: TGTGCCAGCAGTTTAGGGACTAGCATTTACAATGAGCAGTTCTTC. Its protein is CASSLGTSIYNEQFF. This chain uses TRBV28 with TRBJ2-1, with 9 bases identical to TRBD2. The CDR3 contains 15 residues. Germline CDR1 MDHEN, CDR2 SYDVKM. J was trimmed by 4 bases and V by 2 bases; bases with no gene match: 3.

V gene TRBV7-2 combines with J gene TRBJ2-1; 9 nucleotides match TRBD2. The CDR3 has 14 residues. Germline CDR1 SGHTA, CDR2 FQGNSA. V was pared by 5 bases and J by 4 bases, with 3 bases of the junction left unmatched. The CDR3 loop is CASSPLAGYNEQFF. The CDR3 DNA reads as TGTGCCAGCAGCCCCCTAGCGGGGTACAATGAGCAGTTCTTC.

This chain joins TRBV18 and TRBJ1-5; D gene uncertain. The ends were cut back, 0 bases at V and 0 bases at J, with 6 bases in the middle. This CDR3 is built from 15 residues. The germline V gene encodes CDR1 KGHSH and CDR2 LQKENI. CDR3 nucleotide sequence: TGTGCCAGCTCACCACCGGGCGATAGCAATCAGCCCCAGCATTTT. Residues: CASSPPGDSNQPQHF.

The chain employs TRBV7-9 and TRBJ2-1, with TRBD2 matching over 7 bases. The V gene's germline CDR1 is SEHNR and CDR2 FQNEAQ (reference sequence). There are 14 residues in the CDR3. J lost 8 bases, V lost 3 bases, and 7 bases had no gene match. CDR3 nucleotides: TGTGCCAGCAGCTTCGGAGGGAGGGCGGATGAGCAGTTCTTC. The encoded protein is CASSFGGRADEQFF.

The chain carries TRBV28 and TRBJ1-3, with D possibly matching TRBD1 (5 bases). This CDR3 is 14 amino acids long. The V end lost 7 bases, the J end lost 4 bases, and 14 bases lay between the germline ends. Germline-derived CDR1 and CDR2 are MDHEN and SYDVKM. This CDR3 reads CASTVTGVGNTIYF. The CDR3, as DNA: TGTGCCAGCACAGTCACGGGGGTCGGAAACACCATATATTTT.

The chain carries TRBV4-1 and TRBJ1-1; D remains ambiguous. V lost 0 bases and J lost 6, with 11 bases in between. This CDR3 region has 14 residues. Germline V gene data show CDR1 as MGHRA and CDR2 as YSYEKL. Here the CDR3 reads CASSQEWGGPEAFF. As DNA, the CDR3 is TGCGCCAGCAGCCAAGAATGGGGTGGCCCTGAAGCTTTCTTT.

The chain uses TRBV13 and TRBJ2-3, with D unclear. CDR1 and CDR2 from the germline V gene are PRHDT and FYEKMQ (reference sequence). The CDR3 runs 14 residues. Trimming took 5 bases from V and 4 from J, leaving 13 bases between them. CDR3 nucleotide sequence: TGTGCCAGCAGCAAAGACTCATTCGCAGATACGCAGTATTTT. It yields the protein CASSKDSFADTQYF.

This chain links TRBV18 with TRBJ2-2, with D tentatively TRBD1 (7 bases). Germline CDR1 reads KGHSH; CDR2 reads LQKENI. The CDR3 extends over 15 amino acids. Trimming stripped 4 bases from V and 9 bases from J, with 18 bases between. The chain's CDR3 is CASSLLGGGSRELFF. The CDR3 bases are TGTGCCAGCTCACTACTCGGAGGGGGCTCGAGGGAGCTGTTTTTT.

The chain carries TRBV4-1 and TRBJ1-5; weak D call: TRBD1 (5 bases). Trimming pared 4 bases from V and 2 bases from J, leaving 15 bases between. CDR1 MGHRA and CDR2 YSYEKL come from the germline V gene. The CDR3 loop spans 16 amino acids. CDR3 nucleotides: TGCGCCAGCAGCCTGGCCGGCGGGGGTGGCAATCAGCCCCAGCATTTT. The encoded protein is CASSLAGGGGNQPQHF.

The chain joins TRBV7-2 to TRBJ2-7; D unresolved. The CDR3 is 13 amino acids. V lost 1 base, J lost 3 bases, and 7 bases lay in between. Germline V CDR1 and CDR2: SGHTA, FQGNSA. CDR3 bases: TGTGCCAGCAGCTTAGAGGTTGGCTACGAGCAGTACTTC. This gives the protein CASSLEVGYEQYF.

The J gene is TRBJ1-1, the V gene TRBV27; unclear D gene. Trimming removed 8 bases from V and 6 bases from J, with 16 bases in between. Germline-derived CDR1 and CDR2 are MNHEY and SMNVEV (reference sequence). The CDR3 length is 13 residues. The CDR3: CASRWSVLAEAFF. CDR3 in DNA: TGTGCCAGCCGGTGGTCCGTTTTGGCTGAAGCTTTCTTT.

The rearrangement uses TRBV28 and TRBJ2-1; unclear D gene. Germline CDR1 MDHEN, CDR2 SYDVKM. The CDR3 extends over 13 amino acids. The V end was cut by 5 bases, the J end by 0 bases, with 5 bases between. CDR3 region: CASSRPSYNEQFF. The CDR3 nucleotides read TGTGCCAGCAGTCGACCCTCCTACAATGAGCAGTTCTTC. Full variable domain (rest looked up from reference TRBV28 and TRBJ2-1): DVKVTQSSRYLVKRTGEKVFLECVQDMDHENMFWYRQDPGLGLRLIYFSYDVKMKEKGDIPEGYSVSREKKERFSLILESASTNQTSMYLCASSRPSYNEQFFGPGTRLTVL.

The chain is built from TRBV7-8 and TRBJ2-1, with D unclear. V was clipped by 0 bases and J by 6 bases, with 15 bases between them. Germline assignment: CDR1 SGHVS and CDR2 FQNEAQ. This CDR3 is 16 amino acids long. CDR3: CASSLAGRTKGNEQFF. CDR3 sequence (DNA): TGTGCCAGCAGCTTAGCAGGTCGAACTAAAGGCAATGAGCAGTTCTTC.

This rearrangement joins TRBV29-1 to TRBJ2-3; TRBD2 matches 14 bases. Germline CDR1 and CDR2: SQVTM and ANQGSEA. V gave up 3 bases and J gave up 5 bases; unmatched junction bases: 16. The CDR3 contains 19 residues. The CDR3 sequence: CSVEKRGLAGVKVRDTQYF. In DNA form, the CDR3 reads TGCAGCGTTGAGAAAAGGGGACTAGCGGGAGTAAAAGTTAGAGATACGCAGTATTTT.

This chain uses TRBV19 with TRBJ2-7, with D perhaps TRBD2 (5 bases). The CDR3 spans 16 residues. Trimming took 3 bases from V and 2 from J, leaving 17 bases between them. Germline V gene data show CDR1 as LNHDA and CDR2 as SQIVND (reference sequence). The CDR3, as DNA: TGTGCCAGTAGTATCCGCGGACTCGCTCCTACCTACGAGCAGTACTTC. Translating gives CASSIRGLAPTYEQYF.

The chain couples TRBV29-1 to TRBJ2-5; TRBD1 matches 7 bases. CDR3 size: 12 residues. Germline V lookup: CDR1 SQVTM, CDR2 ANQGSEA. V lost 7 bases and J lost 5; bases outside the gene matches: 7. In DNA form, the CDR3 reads TGCAGCGCCCTGACAGGGAGCGAGACCCAGTACTTC. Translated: CSALTGSETQYF.

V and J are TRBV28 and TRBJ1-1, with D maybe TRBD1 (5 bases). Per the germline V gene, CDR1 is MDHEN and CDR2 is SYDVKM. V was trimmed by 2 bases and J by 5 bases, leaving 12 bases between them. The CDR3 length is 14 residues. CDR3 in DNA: TGTGCCAGCAGTTTACGTGGGGGAAGGACTGAAGCTTTCTTT. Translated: CASSLRGGRTEAFF. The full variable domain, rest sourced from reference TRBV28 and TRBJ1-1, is DVKVTQSSRYLVKRTGEKVFLECVQDMDHENMFWYRQDPGLGLRLIYFSYDVKMKEKGDIPEGYSVSREKKERFSLILESASTNQTSMYLCASSLRGGRTEAFFGQGTRLTVV.

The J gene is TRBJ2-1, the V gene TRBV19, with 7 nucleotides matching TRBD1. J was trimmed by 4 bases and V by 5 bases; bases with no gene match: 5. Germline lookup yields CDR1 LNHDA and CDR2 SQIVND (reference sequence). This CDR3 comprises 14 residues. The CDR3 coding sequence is TGTGCCAGTAGTCGACAGGGTCGGTACAATGAGCAGTTCTTC. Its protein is CASSRQGRYNEQFF.

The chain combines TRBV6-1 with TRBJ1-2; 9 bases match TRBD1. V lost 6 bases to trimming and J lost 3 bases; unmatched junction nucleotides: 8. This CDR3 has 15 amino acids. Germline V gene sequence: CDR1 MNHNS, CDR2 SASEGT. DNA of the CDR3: TGTGCCAGCAGGGCCCGGGACAGGGCAGACTATGGCTACACCTTC. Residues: CASRARDRADYGYTF.

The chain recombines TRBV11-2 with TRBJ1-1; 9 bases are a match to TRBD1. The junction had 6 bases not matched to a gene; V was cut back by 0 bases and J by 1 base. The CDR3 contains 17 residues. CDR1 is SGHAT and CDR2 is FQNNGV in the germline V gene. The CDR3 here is CASSLDPTGGRNTEAFF. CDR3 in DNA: TGTGCCAGCAGCTTAGATCCGACAGGGGGGAGGAACACTGAAGCTTTCTTT.

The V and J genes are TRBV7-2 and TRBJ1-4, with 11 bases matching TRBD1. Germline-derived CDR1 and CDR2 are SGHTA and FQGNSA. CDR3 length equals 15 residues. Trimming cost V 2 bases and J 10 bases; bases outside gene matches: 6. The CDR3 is CASSLLSGTGGKLFF. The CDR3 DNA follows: TGTGCCAGCAGCTTACTTTCCGGGACAGGGGGAAAACTGTTTTTT.

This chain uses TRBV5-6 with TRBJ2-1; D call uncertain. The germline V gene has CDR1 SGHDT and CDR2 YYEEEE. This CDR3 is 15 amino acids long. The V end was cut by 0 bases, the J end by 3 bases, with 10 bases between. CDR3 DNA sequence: TGTGCCAGCAGCTTGGCGCGCCAGTTCTACAATGAGCAGTTCTTC. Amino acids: CASSLARQFYNEQFF.